Reported below is one TCR beta chain. The data were obtained in a study of T-cell reconstitution after alpha-beta-depleted transplantation in children. Germline V CDR1 and CDR2: MNHNS, SASEGT. CDR3 length: 18 residues. Trimming removed 4 bases from V and 0 bases from J; junction bases left unmatched: 8. Unique molecular identifiers were built into the TCRbeta library. TCRdb re-called the PCR reads through MiXCR, storing one row per CDR3 protein. Of 40,000 to 55,000 distinct CDR3 sequences listed, around 9% are singletons. This sample comprised PBMCs, mostly from graft donor cells, obtained 60 days after TCRalphabeta/CD19-depleted stem cell transplant. This receptor was obtained from a male patient between 2 and 15 years old who had a stem cell transplant for chronic granulomatous disease, so the T cells may come from the graft donor. The V and J genes are TRBV6-1 and TRBJ2-6; 8 positions match TRBD2. The CDR3 sequence: CASSGRGTRASGANVLTF. CDR3 DNA sequence: TGTGCCAGCAGTGGGAGGGGGACTAGGGCCTCTGGGGCCAACGTCCTGACTTTC.